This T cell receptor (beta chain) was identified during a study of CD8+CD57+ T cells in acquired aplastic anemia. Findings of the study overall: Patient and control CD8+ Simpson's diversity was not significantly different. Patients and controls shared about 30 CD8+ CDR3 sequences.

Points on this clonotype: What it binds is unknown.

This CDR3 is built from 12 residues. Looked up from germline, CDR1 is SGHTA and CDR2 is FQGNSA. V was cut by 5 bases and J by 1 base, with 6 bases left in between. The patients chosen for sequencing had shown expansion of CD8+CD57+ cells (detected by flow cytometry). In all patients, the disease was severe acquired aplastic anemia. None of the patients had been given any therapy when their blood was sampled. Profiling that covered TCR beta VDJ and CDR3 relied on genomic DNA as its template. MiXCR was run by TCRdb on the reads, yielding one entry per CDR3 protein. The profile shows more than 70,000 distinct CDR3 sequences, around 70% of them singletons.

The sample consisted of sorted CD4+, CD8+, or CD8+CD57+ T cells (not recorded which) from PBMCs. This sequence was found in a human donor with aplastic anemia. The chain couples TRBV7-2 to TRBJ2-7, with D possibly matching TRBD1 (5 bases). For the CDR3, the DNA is TGTGCCAGCAGCGCAGGGTCCTACGAGCAGTACTTC. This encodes CASSAGSYEQYF.